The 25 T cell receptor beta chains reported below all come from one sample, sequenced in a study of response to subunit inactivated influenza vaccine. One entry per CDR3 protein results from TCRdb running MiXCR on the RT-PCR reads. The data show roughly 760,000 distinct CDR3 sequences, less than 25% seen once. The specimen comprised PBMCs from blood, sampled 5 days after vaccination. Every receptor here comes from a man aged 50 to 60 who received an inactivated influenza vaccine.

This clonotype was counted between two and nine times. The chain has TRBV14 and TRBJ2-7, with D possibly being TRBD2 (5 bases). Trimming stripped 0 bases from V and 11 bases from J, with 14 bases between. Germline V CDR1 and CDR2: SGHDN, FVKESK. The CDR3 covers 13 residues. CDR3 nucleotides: TGTGCCAGCAGCCAAGAGCGAGGGCCGGGGAAGTACTTC. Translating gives CASSQERGPGKYF.

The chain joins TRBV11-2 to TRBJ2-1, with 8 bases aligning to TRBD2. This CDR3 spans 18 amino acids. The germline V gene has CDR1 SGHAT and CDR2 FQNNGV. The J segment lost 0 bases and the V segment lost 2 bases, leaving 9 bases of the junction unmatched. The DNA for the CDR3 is TGTGCCAGCAGCTTAAGTGGCGGGGGGTGGAGCTCCTACAATGAGCAGTTCTTC. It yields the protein CASSLSGGGWSSYNEQFF.

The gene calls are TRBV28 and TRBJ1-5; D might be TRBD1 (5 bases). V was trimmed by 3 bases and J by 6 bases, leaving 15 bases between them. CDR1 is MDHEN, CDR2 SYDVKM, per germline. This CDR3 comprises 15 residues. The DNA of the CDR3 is TGTGCCAGCAGTTTTTCCCCGGGGGGAACTCAGCCCCAGCATTTT. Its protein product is CASSFSPGGTQPQHF.

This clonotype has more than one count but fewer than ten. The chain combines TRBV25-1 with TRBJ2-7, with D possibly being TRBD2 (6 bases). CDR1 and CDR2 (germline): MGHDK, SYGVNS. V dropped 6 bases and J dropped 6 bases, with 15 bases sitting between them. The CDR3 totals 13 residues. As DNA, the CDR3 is TGTGCCAGCAGGGAAAAGTTGGGGGGCGAGCAGTACTTC. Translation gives CASREKLGGEQYF.

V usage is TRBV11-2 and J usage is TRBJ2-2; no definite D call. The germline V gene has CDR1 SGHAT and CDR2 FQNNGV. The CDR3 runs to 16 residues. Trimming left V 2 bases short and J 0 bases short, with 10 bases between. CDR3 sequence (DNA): TGTGCCAGCAGCTTACGCGGCCTCGCGAACACCGGGGAGCTGTTTTTT. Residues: CASSLRGLANTGELFF. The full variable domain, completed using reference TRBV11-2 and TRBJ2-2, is EAGVAQSPRYKIIEKRQSVAFWCNPISGHATLYWYQQILGQGPKLLIQFQNNGVVDDSQLPKDRFSAERLKGVDSTLKIQPAKLEDSAVYLCASSLRGLANTGELFFGEGSRLTVL.

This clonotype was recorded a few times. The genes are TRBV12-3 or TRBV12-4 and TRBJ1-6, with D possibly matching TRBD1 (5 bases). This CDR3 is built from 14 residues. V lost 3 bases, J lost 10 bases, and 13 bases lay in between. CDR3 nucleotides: TGTGCCAGCAGTTTTGGGCAGGGCGCGTCACCCCTCCACTTT. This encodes CASSFGQGASPLHF.

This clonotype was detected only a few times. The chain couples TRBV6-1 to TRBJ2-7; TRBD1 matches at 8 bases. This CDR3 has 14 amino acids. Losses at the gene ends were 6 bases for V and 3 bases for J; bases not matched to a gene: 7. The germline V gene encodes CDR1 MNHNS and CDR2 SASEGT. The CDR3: CASRQGQGFYEQYF. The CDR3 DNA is TGTGCCAGCAGACAAGGACAGGGATTCTACGAGCAGTACTTC.

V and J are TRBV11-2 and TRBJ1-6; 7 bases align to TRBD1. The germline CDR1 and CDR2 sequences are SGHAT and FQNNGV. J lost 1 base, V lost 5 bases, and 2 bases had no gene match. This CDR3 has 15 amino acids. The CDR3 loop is CASSPGGSYNSPLHF. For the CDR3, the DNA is TGTGCCAGCAGCCCAGGGGGATCCTATAATTCACCCCTCCACTTT.

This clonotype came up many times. In nucleotides, the CDR3 is TGTGCCAGCAGCTTAGCACAGGGGGCAGAGACCCAGTACTTC. It codes for CASSLAQGAETQYF. The chain carries TRBV11-2 and TRBJ2-5, with 9 bases aligning to TRBD1. The CDR3 consists of 14 residues. The V gene end was trimmed by 1 base and the J gene end by 4 bases; junction bases not matched to a gene: 1. Looked up from germline, CDR1 is SGHAT and CDR2 is FQNNGV.

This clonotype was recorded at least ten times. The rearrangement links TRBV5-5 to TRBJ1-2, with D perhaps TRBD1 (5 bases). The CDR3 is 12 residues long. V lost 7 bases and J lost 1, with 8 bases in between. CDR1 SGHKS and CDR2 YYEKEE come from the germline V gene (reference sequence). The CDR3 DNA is TGTGCCAGCGGGACGGTTAACTATGGCTACACCTTC. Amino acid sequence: CASGTVNYGYTF.

The CDR3 DNA reads TGTGCCAGCAGCTTGTTGACTAGCGGGATTGACACAGATACGCAGTATTTT. Encoded protein: CASSLLTSGIDTDTQYF. The chain links TRBV5-8 to TRBJ2-3; 11 bases are a match to TRBD2. V gave up 1 base and J gave up 2 bases; unmatched junction bases: 6. The CDR3 is made up of 17 amino acids. Germline-derived CDR1 and CDR2 are SGHTS and YDEGEE. The full variable domain, with the rest looked up from reference TRBV5-8 and TRBJ2-3, is EAGVTQSPTHLIKTRGQQATLRCSPISGHTSVYWYQQALGLGLQFLLWYDEGEERNRGNFPPRFSGRQFPNYSSELNVNALELEDSALYLCASSLLTSGIDTDTQYFGPGTRLTVL.

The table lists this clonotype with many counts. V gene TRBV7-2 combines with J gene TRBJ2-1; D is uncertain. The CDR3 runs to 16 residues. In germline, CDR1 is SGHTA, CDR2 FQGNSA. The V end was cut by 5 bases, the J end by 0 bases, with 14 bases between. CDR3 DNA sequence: TGTGCCAGCAGCCATAAGCGCCTTAGCTCCTACAATGAGCAGTTCTTC. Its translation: CASSHKRLSSYNEQFF.

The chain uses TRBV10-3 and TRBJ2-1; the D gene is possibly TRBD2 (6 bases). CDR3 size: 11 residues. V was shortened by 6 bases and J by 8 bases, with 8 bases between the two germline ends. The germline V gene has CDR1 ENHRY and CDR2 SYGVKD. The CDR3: CAIRAGDEQFF. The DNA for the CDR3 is TGTGCCATCAGAGCGGGCGATGAGCAGTTCTTC.

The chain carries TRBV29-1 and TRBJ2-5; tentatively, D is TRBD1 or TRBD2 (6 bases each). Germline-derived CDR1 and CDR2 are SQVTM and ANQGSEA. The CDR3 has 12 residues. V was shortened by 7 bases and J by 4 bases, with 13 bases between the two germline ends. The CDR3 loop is CSAGGVGETQYF. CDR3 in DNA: TGCAGCGCCGGGGGCGTTGGAGAGACCCAGTACTTC.

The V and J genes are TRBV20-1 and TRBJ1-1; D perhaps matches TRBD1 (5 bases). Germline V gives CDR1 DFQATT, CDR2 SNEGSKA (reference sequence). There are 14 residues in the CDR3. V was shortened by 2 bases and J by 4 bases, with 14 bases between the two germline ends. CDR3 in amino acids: CSARPGGKVTEAFF. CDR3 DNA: TGCAGTGCTAGACCGGGGGGAAAGGTCACTGAAGCTTTCTTT.

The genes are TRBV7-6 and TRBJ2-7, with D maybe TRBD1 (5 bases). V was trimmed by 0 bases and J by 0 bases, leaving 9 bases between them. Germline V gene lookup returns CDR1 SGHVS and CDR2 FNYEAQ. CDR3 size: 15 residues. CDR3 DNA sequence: TGTGCCAGCAGCTTAGCGTGGGGCGACTCCTACGAGCAGTACTTC. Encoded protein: CASSLAWGDSYEQYF.

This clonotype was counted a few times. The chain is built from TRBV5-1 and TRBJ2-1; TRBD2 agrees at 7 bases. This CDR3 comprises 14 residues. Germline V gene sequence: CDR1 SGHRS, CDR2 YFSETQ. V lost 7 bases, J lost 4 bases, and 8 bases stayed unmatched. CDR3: CASDASGSYNEQFF. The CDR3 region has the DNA TGCGCCAGCGACGCTAGCGGATCATACAATGAGCAGTTCTTC.

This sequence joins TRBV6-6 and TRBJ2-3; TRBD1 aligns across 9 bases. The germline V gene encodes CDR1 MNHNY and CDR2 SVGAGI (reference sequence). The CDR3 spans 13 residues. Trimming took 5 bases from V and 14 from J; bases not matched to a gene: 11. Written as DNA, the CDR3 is TGTGCCAGCAGTCTAACCGGGACAGGGCGAATGTATTTT. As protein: CASSLTGTGRMYF.

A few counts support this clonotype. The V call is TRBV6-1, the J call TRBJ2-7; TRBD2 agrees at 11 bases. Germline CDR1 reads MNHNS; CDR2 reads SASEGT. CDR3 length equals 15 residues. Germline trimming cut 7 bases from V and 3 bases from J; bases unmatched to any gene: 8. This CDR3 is CASKLGLAGGYEQYF. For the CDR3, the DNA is TGTGCCAGCAAACTCGGTCTAGCGGGGGGCTACGAGCAGTACTTC.

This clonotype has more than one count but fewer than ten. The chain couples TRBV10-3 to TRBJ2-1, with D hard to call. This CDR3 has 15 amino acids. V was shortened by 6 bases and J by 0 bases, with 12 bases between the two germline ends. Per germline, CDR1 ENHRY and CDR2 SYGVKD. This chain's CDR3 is CAIRTDASSYNEQFF. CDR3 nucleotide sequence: TGTGCCATCAGGACGGACGCCAGCTCCTACAATGAGCAGTTCTTC.

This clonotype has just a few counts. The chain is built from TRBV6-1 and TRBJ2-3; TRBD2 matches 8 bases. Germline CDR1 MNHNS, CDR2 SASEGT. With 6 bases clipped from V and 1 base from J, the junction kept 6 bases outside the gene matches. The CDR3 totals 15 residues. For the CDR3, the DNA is TGTGCCAGCAGGCTGTACGGGAGGGGCACAGATACGCAGTATTTT. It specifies CASRLYGRGTDTQYF.

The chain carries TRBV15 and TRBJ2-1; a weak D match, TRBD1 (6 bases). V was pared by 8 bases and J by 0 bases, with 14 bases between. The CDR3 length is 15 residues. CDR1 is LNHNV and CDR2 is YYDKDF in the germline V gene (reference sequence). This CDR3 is CATSTGKSSYNEQFF. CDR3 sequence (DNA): TGTGCCACCTCAACAGGGAAATCCTCCTACAATGAGCAGTTCTTC.

The CDR3 region is CATSSDGGNQPQHF. CDR3 nucleotide sequence: TGTGCCACCAGCAGCGACGGTGGCAATCAGCCCCAGCATTTT. This chain joins TRBV15 and TRBJ1-5; D is unclear. From germline, CDR1 is LNHNV and CDR2 YYDKDF (reference sequence). The V end lost 3 bases, the J end lost 2 bases, and 8 bases lay between the germline ends. The CDR3 contains 14 residues.

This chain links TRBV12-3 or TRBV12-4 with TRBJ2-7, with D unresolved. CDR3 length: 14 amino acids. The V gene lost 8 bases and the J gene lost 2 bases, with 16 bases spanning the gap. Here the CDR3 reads CASSKGSGTYEQYF. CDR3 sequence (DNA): TGTGCCAGCTCAAAAGGCAGTGGGACCTACGAGCAGTACTTC.

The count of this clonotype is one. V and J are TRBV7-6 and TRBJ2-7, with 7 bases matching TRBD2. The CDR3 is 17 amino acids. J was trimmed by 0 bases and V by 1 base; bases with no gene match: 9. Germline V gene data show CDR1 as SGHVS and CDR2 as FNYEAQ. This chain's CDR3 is CASSLVGGTSSSYEQYF. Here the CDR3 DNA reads TGTGCCAGCAGCTTAGTGGGGGGGACGTCGAGCTCCTACGAGCAGTACTTC.